This is a list of T cell receptor beta chains from one sample in a study of shared clonotypes between healthy human individuals. Profiling relied on immunoSEQ multiplex PCR, and the TCRdb table lists in-frame clones only, not all of them. The repertoire holds over a million clones, with about 80% as singletons. Sequenced: memory CD4+ T cells from PBMCs. The receptors here all came from a young man in good health. Some clones in this sample may be carry-over from other donors' samples. The CDR3 runs from the conserved cysteine through the conserved F or W.

j_gene: TRBJ1-2; v_gene: TRBV28; CDR3aa: CASSPRAVRGYTF
j_gene: TRBJ1-2; v_gene: TRBV19; CDR3aa: CASRPGYPIYSYTF
j_gene: TRBJ1-4; v_gene: TRBV5-6; CDR3aa: CASSFRGHSNEKLFF
j_gene: TRBJ2-1; v_gene: TRBV15; CDR3aa: CATSRRGLAGDNEQFF
j_gene: TRBJ1-2; v_gene: TRBV4-1; CDR3aa: CASSQDRAPNYGYTF
j_gene: TRBJ1-5; v_gene: TRBV18; CDR3aa: CASSPSAGTGDQPQHF
j_gene: TRBJ1-2; v_gene: TRBV18; CDR3aa: CASSPPYGRSDYGYTF
j_gene: TRBJ2-1; v_gene: TRBV30; CDR3aa: CAWSVRLGEGRYNEQFF
j_gene: TRBJ2-3; v_gene: TRBV18; CDR3aa: CASSPADTQYF
j_gene: TRBJ2-1; v_gene: TRBV11-3; CDR3aa: CASSLGQNSYNEQFF
j_gene: TRBJ2-7; v_gene: TRBV29-1; CDR3aa: CSVGDRGYEQYF
j_gene: TRBJ2-5; v_gene: TRBV29-1; CDR3aa: CSVESSGGETQYF
j_gene: TRBJ2-1; v_gene: TRBV27; CDR3aa: CATSRGGYSYNEQFF
j_gene: TRBJ2-3; v_gene: TRBV29-1; CDR3aa: CSVAPGLASTDTQYF
j_gene: TRBJ2-7; v_gene: TRBV27; CDR3aa: CASSLNRGRDEQYF
j_gene: NA; v_gene: TRBV28; CDR3aa: CASSTSPLYEQYF
j_gene: TRBJ1-5; v_gene: TRBV2; CDR3aa: CASRAETGSNQPQHF
j_gene: TRBJ2-7; v_gene: TRBV28; CDR3aa: CASRIRGGVLPEQYF
j_gene: TRBJ1-5; v_gene: TRBV28; CDR3aa: CASRTGDQPQHF
j_gene: TRBJ2-1; v_gene: TRBV2; CDR3aa: CASRDTSVAVREQFF
j_gene: TRBJ2-7; v_gene: TRBV9; CDR3aa: CASSVSPGTKYEQYF
j_gene: TRBJ2-1; v_gene: TRBV7-2; CDR3aa: CASSLVPGRSNNEQFF
j_gene: TRBJ2-1; v_gene: TRBV6-1; CDR3aa: CASTGTSGSGDEQFF
j_gene: TRBJ2-2; v_gene: TRBV28; CDR3aa: CASRTEGGSANTGELFF
j_gene: TRBJ1-1; v_gene: TRBV6-5; CDR3aa: CASIKRGNTEAFF
j_gene: TRBJ2-7; v_gene: TRBV10-2; CDR3aa: CASRESTPGTSGYEQYF
j_gene: TRBJ2-2; v_gene: TRBV12-5; CDR3aa: CASGSYYGTSEDTGELFF
j_gene: TRBJ2-1; v_gene: TRBV30; CDR3aa: CAWSLERGVVEQFF
j_gene: TRBJ1-2; v_gene: TRBV11-2; CDR3aa: CASSSPGRTNYGYTF
j_gene: TRBJ2-5; v_gene: TRBV30; CDR3aa: CAWSVSRRKDASRETQYF
j_gene: TRBJ2-3; v_gene: TRBV13; CDR3aa: CASSRRTAGTDTQYF
j_gene: TRBJ2-2; v_gene: TRBV11-3; CDR3aa: CASSYREPLNTGELFF
j_gene: TRBJ2-3; v_gene: TRBV6-5; CDR3aa: CASSYSANPRPDTQYF
j_gene: TRBJ1-1; v_gene: TRBV12-5; CDR3aa: CASALRGTTEAFF
j_gene: TRBJ2-4; v_gene: TRBV28; CDR3aa: CASSSHRDRKNIQYF
j_gene: TRBJ1-1; v_gene: TRBV28; CDR3aa: CASSPGGRAMNTEAFF
j_gene: TRBJ2-1; v_gene: TRBV5-6; CDR3aa: CASSGGGQLRREQFF
j_gene: TRBJ2-5; v_gene: TRBV4-1; CDR3aa: CASSQGLGAEETQYF
j_gene: TRBJ1-2; v_gene: TRBV6-4; CDR3aa: CASRPTTGYGYTF
j_gene: TRBJ2-5; v_gene: TRBV19; CDR3aa: CASSENDLSQETQYF
j_gene: TRBJ1-5; v_gene: TRBV14; CDR3aa: CASSQWGNQPQHF
j_gene: TRBJ2-7; v_gene: TRBV29-1; CDR3aa: CSGGQGNSYEQYF
j_gene: TRBJ1-5; v_gene: TRBV5-8; CDR3aa: CASQVGQGGYFGNQPQHF
j_gene: TRBJ2-2; v_gene: TRBV6-6; CDR3aa: CASSPPQGGLTGELFF
j_gene: TRBJ1-4; v_gene: TRBV28; CDR3aa: CASISNEKLFF
j_gene: TRBJ1-4; v_gene: TRBV19; CDR3aa: CASSPEWGEKLFF